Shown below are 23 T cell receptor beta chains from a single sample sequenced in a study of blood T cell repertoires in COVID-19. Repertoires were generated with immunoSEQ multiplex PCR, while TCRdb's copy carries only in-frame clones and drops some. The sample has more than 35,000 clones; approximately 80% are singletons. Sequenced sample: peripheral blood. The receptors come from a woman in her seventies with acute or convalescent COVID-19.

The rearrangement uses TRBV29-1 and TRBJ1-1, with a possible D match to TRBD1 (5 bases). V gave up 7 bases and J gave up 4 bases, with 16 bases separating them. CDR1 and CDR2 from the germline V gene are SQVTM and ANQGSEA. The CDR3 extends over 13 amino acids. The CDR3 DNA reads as TGCAGCGGAGGGACTCTTGATGGCACTGAAGCTTTCTTT. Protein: CSGGTLDGTEAFF.

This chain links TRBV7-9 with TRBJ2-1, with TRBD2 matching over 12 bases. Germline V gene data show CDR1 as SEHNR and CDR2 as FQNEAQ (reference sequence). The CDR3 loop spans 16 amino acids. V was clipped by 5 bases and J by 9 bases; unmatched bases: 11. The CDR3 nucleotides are TGTGCCAGCAGCCCACCCCGGACTAGCGGGGTGAGTGAGCAGTTCTTC. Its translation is CASSPPRTSGVSEQFF.

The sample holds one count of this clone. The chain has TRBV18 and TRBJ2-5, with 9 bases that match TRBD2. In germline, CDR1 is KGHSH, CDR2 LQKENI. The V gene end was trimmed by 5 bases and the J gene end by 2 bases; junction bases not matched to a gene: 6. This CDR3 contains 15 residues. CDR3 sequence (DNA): TGTGCCAGCTCATTACGAGCGGGGGGACAAGAGACCCAGTACTTC. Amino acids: CASSLRAGGQETQYF. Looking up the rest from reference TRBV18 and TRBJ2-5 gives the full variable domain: NAGVMQNPRHLVRRRGQEARLRCSPMKGHSHVYWYRQLPEEGLKFMVYLQKENIIDESGMPKERFSAEFPKEGPSILRIQQVVRGDSAAYFCASSLRAGGQETQYFGPGTRLLVL.

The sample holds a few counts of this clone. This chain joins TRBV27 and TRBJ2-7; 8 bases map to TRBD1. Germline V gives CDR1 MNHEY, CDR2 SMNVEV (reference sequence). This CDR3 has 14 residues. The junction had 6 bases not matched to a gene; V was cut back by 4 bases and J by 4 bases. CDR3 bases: TGTGCCAGCAGTTCGACAGGGGTGGGGTACGAGCAGTACTTC. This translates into CASSSTGVGYEQYF.

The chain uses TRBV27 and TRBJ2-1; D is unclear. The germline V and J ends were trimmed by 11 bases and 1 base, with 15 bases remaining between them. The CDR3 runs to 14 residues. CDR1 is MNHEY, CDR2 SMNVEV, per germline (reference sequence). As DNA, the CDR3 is TGTGCCGCTGGTCTAGTGACTTCCTACAATGAGCAGTTCTTC. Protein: CAAGLVTSYNEQFF.

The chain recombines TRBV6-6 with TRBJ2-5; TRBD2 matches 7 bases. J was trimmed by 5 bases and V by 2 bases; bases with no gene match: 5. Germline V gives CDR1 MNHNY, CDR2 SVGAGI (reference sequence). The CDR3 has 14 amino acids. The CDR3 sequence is CASSYGGGGETQYF. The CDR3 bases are TGTGCCAGCAGTTACGGCGGGGGTGGGGAGACCCAGTACTTC.

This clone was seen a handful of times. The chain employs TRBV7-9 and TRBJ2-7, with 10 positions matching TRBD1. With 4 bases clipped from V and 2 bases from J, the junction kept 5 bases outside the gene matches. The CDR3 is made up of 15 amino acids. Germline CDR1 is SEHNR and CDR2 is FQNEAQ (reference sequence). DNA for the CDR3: TGTGCCAGCAGCTCCGACAGGGGGCTCCCCTACGAGCAGTACTTC. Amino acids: CASSSDRGLPYEQYF.

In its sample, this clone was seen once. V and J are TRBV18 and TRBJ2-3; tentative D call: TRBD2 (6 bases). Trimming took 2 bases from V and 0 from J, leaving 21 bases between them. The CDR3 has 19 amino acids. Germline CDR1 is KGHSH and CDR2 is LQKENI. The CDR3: CASSPVLSRGETSTDTQYF. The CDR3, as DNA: TGTGCCAGCTCACCAGTTTTGTCTCGCGGGGAAACTAGCACAGATACGCAGTATTTT.

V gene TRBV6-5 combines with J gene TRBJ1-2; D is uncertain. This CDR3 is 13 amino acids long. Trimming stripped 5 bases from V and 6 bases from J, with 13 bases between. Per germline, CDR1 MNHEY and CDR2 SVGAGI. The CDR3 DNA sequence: TGTGCCAGCAGTATTAATGGGCTAAATGGCTACACCTTC. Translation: CASSINGLNGYTF.

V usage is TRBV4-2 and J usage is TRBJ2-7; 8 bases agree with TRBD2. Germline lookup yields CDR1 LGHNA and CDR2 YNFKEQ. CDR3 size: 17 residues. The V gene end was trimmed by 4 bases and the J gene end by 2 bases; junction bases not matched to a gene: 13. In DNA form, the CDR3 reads TGTGCCAGCAGCCTGATGGGGGGTAGCGGGGACCCCTACGAGCAGTACTTC. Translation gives CASSLMGGSGDPYEQYF.

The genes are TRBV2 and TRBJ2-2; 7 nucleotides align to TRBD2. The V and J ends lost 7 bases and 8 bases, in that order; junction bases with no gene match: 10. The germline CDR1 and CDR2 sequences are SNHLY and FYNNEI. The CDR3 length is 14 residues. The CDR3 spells CASKGGGALGELFF. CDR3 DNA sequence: TGTGCCAGCAAGGGCGGGGGTGCGTTGGGGGAGCTGTTTTTT.

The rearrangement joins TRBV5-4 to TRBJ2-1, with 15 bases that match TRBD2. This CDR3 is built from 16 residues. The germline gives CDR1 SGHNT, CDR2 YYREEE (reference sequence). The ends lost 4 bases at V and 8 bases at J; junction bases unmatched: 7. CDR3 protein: CASSSGLAGGGDEQFF. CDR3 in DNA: TGTGCCAGCAGCAGCGGACTAGCGGGAGGGGGAGATGAGCAGTTCTTC.

The CDR3 DNA follows: TGTGCCAGCAGCCCGGGACTGATTAATTCACCCCTCCACTTT. This translates into CASSPGLINSPLHF. The chain is built from TRBV14 and TRBJ1-6, with D possibly being TRBD1 (5 bases). With 4 bases removed from V and 6 bases from J, the gap between germline ends came to 10 bases. CDR1 SGHDN and CDR2 FVKESK come from the germline V gene. The CDR3 is made up of 14 amino acids.

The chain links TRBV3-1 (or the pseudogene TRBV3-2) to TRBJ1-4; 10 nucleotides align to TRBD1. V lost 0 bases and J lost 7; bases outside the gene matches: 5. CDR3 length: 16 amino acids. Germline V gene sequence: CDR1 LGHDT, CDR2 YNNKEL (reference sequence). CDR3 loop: CASSQDYGTGAEKLFF. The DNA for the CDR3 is TGTGCCAGCAGCCAAGATTATGGGACAGGGGCTGAAAAACTGTTTTTT.

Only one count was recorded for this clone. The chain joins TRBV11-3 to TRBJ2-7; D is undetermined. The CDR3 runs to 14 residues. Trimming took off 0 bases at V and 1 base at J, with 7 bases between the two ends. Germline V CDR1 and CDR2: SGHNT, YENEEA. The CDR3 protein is CASSLEASSYEQYF. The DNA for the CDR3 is TGTGCCAGCAGCTTAGAGGCCAGTTCCTACGAGCAGTACTTC.

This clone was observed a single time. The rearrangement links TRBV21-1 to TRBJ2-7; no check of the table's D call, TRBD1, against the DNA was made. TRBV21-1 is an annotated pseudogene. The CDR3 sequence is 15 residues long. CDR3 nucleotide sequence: TGTGCCAGCAGCAAAATGTGCGGGACAGCCTACGAGCAGTACTTC. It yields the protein CASSKMCGTAYEQYF.

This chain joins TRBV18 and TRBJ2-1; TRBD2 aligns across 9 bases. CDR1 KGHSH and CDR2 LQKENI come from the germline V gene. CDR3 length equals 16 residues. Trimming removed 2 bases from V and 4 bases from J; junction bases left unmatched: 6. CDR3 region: CASSPSLAGVYNEQFF. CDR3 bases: TGTGCCAGCTCACCAAGCTTAGCGGGAGTGTACAATGAGCAGTTCTTC.

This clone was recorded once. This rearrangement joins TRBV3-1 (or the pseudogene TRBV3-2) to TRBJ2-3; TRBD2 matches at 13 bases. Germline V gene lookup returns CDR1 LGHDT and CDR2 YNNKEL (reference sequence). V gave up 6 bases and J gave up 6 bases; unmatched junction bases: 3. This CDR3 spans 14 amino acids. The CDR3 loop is CASRTTSGGDTQYF. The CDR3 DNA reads TGTGCCAGCAGAACGACTAGCGGGGGGGATACGCAGTATTTT.

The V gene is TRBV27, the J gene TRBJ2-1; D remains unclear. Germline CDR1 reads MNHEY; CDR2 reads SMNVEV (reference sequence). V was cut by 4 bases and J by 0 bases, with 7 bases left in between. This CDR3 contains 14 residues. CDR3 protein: CASSSLGSYNEQFF. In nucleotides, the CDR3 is TGTGCCAGCAGTTCCCTAGGCTCCTACAATGAGCAGTTCTTC.

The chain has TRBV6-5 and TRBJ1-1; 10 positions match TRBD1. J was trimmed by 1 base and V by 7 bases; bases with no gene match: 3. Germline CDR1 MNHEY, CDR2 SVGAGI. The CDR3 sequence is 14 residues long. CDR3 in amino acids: CASTRQGANTEAFF. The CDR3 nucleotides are TGTGCCAGCACGAGACAGGGGGCGAACACTGAAGCTTTCTTT.

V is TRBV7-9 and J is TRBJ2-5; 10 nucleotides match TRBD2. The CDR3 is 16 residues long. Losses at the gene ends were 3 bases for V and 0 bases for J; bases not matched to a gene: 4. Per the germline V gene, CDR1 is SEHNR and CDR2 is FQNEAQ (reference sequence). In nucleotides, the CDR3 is TGTGCCAGCAGCTTTGGGACTAGCGCGAACCAAGAGACCCAGTACTTC. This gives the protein CASSFGTSANQETQYF. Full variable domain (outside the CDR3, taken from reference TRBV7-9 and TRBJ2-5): DTGVSQNPRHKITKRGQNVTFRCDPISEHNRLYWYRQTLGQGPEFLTYFQNEAQLEKSRLLSDRFSAERPKGSFSTLEIQRTEQGDSAMYLCASSFGTSANQETQYFGPGTRLLVL.

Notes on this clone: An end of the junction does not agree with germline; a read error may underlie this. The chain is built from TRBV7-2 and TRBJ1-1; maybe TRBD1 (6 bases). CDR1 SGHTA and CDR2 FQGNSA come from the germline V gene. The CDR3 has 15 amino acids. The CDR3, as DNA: TGTGCCAGCAGCCTAGCCGGTACAGGGTTGGCTGAAGCTTTCTTT. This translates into CASSLAGTGLAEAFF.

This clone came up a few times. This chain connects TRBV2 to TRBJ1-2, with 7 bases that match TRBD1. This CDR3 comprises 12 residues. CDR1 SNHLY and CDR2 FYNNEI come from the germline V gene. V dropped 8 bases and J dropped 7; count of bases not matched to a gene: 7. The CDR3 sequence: CASVWGQSGYTF. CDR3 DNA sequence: TGTGCCAGCGTGTGGGGACAGAGTGGCTACACCTTC.